A selection of T cell receptor beta chains follows, all from one sample in a study of blood T cell repertoires in COVID-19. The repertoire was sequenced with immunoSEQ multiplex PCR; TCRdb's copy has only in-frame clones and lacks some. This sample has about 200,000 clones, with about 85% found just once. The sequenced sample consisted of peripheral blood. These receptors all come from a man between 60 and 75 years old with COVID-19, enrolled during active disease. The CDR3 runs from the conserved cysteine through the conserved F or W.

j_gene: TRBJ1-1; v_gene: TRBV11-2; CDR3aa: CASSNYRRGAFF
j_gene: TRBJ1-4; v_gene: TRBV6-1; CDR3aa: CASSEAAGGEKLFF
j_gene: TRBJ1-6; v_gene: TRBV2; CDR3aa: CASSDGGRNSPLHF
j_gene: TRBJ2-2; v_gene: TRBV28; CDR3aa: CASSFIQGDTGELFF
j_gene: TRBJ2-7; v_gene: TRBV4-1; CDR3aa: CASSQPAGIYEQYF
j_gene: TRBJ2-3; v_gene: TRBV7-9; CDR3aa: CASSLVMTSGTDTQYF
j_gene: TRBJ1-4; v_gene: TRBV7-2; CDR3aa: CASSKDSATNEKLFF
j_gene: TRBJ1-4; v_gene: TRBV19; CDR3aa: CARPPYREKLFF
j_gene: TRBJ2-7; v_gene: TRBV18; CDR3aa: CASSPTGTNSYEQYF
j_gene: TRBJ1-2; v_gene: TRBV5-1; CDR3aa: CASSLEGGNYGYTF
j_gene: TRBJ2-1; v_gene: TRBV7-8; CDR3aa: CASSPPTSGRGSEQFF
j_gene: TRBJ2-7; v_gene: TRBV5-4; CDR3aa: CASSLRDSYEQYF
j_gene: TRBJ2-2; v_gene: TRBV20-1; CDR3aa: CSASRGQHTGELFF
j_gene: TRBJ1-3; v_gene: TRBV5-1; CDR3aa: CASSSQGGGNTIYF
j_gene: TRBJ2-7; v_gene: TRBV3-1/TRBV3-2; CDR3aa: CASSPGTRGSGSNEQYF
j_gene: TRBJ1-2; v_gene: TRBV3-1/TRBV3-2; CDR3aa: CASSQNAGQGGYTF
j_gene: TRBJ2-5; v_gene: TRBV5-6; CDR3aa: CASSFKETQYF
j_gene: TRBJ1-2; v_gene: TRBV4-3; CDR3aa: CASSRGQGSSYGYTF
j_gene: TRBJ2-2; v_gene: TRBV11-2; CDR3aa: CASSFRLANTGELFF
j_gene: TRBJ1-6; v_gene: TRBV5-8; CDR3aa: CASSLHMGPNSPLHF
j_gene: TRBJ1-4; v_gene: TRBV7-9; CDR3aa: CASSTGSNEKLFF
j_gene: TRBJ2-2; v_gene: TRBV10-1; CDR3aa: CASTGTLNTGELFF
j_gene: TRBJ2-7; v_gene: TRBV5-6; CDR3aa: CASSLEGSGLAGGEQYF
j_gene: TRBJ2-2; v_gene: TRBV7-9; CDR3aa: CASSSGTSGNTGELFF
j_gene: TRBJ2-3; v_gene: TRBV12-3/TRBV12-4; CDR3aa: CASSSLPDTQYF
j_gene: TRBJ1-3; v_gene: TRBV27; CDR3aa: CASSLRGSGNTIYF
j_gene: TRBJ2-2; v_gene: TRBV25-1; CDR3aa: CASSVLVTGGTGELFF
j_gene: TRBJ1-6; v_gene: TRBV7-3; CDR3aa: CASSLTAGGFDSPLHF
j_gene: TRBJ1-4; v_gene: TRBV10-3; CDR3aa: CAIRSTGTGGEKLFF